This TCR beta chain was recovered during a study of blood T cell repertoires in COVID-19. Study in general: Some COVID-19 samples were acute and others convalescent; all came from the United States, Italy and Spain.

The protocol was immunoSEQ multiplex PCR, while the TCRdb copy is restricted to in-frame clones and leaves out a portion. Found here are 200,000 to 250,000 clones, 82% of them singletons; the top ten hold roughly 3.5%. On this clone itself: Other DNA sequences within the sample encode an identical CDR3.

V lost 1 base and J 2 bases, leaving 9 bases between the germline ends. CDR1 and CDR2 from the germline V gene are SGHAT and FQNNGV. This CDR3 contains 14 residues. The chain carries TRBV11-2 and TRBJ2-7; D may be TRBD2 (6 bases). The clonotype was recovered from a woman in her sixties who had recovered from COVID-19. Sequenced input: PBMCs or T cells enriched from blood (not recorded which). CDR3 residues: CASSLAGGTYEQYF. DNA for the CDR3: TGTGCCAGCAGCTTAGCCGGGGGTACCTACGAGCAGTACTTC.